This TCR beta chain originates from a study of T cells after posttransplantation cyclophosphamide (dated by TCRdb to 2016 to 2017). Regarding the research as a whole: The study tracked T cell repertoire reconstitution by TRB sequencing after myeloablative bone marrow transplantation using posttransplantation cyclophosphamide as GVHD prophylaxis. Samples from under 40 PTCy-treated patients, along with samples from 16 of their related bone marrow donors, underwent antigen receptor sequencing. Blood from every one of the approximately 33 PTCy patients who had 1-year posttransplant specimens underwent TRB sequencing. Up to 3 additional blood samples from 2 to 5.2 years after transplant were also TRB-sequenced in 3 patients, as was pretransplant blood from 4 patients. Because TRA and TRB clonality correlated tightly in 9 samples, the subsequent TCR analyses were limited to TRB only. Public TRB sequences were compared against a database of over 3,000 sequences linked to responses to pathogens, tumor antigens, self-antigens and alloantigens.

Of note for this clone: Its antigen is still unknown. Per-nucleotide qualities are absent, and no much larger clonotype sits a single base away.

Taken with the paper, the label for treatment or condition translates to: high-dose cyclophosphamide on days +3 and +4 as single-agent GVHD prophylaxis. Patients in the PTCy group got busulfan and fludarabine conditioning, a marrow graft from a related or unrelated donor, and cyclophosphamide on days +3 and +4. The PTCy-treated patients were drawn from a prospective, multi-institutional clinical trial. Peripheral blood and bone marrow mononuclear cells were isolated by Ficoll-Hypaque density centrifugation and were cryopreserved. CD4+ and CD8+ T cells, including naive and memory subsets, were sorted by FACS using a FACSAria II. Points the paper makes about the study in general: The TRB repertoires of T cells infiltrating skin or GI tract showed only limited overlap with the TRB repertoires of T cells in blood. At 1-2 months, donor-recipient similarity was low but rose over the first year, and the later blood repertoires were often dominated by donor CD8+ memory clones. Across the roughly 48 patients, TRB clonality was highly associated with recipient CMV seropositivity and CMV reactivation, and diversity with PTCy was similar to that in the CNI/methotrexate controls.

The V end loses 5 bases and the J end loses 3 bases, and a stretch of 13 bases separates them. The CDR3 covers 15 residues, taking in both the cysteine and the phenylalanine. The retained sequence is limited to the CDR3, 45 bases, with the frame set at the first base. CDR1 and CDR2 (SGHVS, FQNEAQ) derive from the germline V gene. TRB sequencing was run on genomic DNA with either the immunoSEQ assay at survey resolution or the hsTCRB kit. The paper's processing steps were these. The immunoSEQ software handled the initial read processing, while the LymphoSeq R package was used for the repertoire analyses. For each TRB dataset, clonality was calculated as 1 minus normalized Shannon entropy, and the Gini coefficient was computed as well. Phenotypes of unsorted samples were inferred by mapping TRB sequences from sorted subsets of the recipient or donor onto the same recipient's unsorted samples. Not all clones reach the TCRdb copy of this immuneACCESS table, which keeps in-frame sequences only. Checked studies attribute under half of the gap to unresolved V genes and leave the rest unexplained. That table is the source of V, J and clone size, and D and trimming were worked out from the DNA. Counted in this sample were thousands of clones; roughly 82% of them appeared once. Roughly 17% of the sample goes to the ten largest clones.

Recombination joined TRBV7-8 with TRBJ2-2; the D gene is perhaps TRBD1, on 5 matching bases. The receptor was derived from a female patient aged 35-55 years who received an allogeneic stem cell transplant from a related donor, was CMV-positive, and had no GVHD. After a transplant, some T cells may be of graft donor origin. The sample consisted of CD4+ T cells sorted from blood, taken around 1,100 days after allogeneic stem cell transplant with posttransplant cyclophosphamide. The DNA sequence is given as TGTGCCAGCAGCCCCCAGACAGTGCACACCGGGGAGCTGTTTTTT. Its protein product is CASSPQTVHTGELFF.